One sample yielded the 9 T cell receptor beta chains listed below, sequenced in a study of OX40 agonist ivuxolimab in advanced cancers. Generated by immunoSEQ multiplex PCR, the TCRdb table keeps only in-frame clones and is missing some. The sample carries 60,000 or so clones, approximately 80% recorded once. The sequencing used CD4+ or CD8+ T cells sorted from blood, collected in a trial of the OX40 agonist ivuxolimab. The receptor set was obtained from an adult with an advanced solid tumor such as melanoma, head and neck, liver or kidney cancer.

The rearrangement joins TRBV7-8 to TRBJ2-7, with D possibly being TRBD1 or TRBD2 (5 bases each). This CDR3 has 17 residues. V gave up 6 bases and J gave up 0 bases, with 21 bases separating them. Germline V CDR1 and CDR2: SGHVS, FQNEAQ. The DNA for the CDR3 is TGTGCCAGCAGGCATGCTAGAGGGGCAGACAGCTCCTACGAGCAGTACTTC. It yields the protein CASRHARGADSSYEQYF.

The J gene is TRBJ1-3, the V gene TRBV9; no clear D gene. Trimming removed 0 bases at V and 0 bases at J, with 10 bases between. CDR1 and CDR2 from the germline V gene are SGDLS and YYNGEE. This CDR3 comprises 16 residues. The CDR3 DNA is TGTGCCAGCAGCGTAGGGTCGTCATACTCTGGAAACACCATATATTTT. Translation gives CASSVGSSYSGNTIYF.

The rearrangement links TRBV10-3 to TRBJ2-2; D possibly corresponds to TRBD2 (5 bases). The CDR3 spans 13 residues. The V gene's germline CDR1 is ENHRY and CDR2 SYGVKD. V gave up 8 bases and J gave up 3 bases, with 10 bases separating them. CDR3 sequence: CAIWRSDTGELFF. DNA for the CDR3: TGTGCCATCTGGAGGTCCGACACCGGGGAGCTGTTTTTT.

V gene TRBV4-2 combines with J gene TRBJ2-5; 10 bases line up with TRBD1. Germline assignment: CDR1 LGHNA and CDR2 YNFKEQ. There are 16 residues in the CDR3. After removal of 2 bases from V and 4 bases from J, the junction contained 7 bases not matched to a gene. This CDR3 reads CASSQSTGGGGETQYF. In DNA, the CDR3 is TGTGCCAGCAGCCAATCGACAGGGGGCGGCGGAGAGACCCAGTACTTC.

This rearrangement joins TRBV15 to TRBJ1-3; D ambiguous. Germline V gene lookup returns CDR1 LNHNV and CDR2 YYDKDF (reference sequence). The germline V and J ends were trimmed by 3 bases and 0 bases, with 12 bases remaining between them. CDR3 size: 16 residues. The DNA of the CDR3 is TGTGCCACCAGCAGCCCTCACGGATTCTCTGGAAACACCATATATTTT. Translation: CATSSPHGFSGNTIYF.

The J gene is TRBJ2-1, the V gene TRBV18; 16 bases line up with TRBD2. Looked up from germline, CDR1 is KGHSH and CDR2 is LQKENI. J was trimmed by 8 bases and V by 2 bases; bases with no gene match: 9. CDR3 size: 18 residues. CDR3 sequence (DNA): TGTGCCAGCTCACCATACTCTATCGGGACTAGCGGGAGGGATGAGCAGTTCTTC. It codes for CASSPYSIGTSGRDEQFF.

This rearrangement joins TRBV30 to TRBJ1-1; tentative D call: TRBD1 (5 bases). V shed 1 base and J shed 4 bases, with 22 bases lying between them. The V gene's germline CDR1 is GTSNPN and CDR2 SVGIG (reference sequence). This CDR3 is built from 17 residues. The CDR3 DNA is TGTGCCTGGAGTGCCCAGGGAGGGGTTCACTCTGCCACTGAAGCTTTCTTT. This sequence encodes CAWSAQGGVHSATEAFF.

The rearrangement links TRBV6-1 to TRBJ2-3; D is unresolved. Germline lookup yields CDR1 MNHNS and CDR2 SASEGT. This CDR3 contains 14 residues. V shed 5 bases and J shed 4 bases, with 13 bases lying between them. As DNA, the CDR3 is TGTGCCAGCAGTTCACCCACCGTCCCAGATACGCAGTATTTT. It yields the protein CASSSPTVPDTQYF.

The chain has TRBV28 and TRBJ1-2, with 7 bases lining up with TRBD1. The V and J ends lost 5 bases and 4 bases, in that order; junction bases with no gene match: 7. This CDR3 region has 14 residues. CDR1 and CDR2 (germline): MDHEN, SYDVKM. The CDR3 loop is CASSPPTGSYGYTF. The CDR3 DNA follows: TGTGCCAGCAGTCCCCCGACAGGGAGCTATGGCTACACCTTC.